Shown below are 23 T cell receptor beta chains from a single sample sequenced in a study of blood T cells in healthy people across ages. Together with a sample-barcoded 5' primer, a J-beta primer mix was included in a second PCR lasting roughly 6 to 12 cycles. TCRdb analysed the 5' RACE reads with MiXCR anew, one entry per CDR3 protein. The sample includes around 800,000 distinct CDR3 sequences, around a quarter of them seen just once. This sample was shared with a second study, whose subject was T cells of mothers and their children.

The sample comprised blood. These receptors were collected from a boy aged 10-17 years in good health.

This clonotype was seen more than once but under ten times. This chain links TRBV20-1 with TRBJ1-4; a possible D gene is TRBD1 (6 bases). Germline CDR1 DFQATT, CDR2 SNEGSKA (reference sequence). The CDR3 is 14 amino acids. Trimming cost V 1 base and J 8 bases, with 14 bases left between them. Here the CDR3 DNA reads TGCAGTGCTAGAGGGGGGGCCAGGGCCGAAAAACTGTTTTTT. Its translation is CSARGGARAEKLFF.

This clonotype occurred a few times. V is TRBV12-3 or TRBV12-4 and J is TRBJ2-7; no definite D call. With 3 bases removed from V and 5 bases from J, the gap between germline ends came to 14 bases. This CDR3 spans 14 amino acids. The CDR3 sequence is CASSFWPQSNEQYF. The DNA for the CDR3 is TGTGCCAGCAGTTTTTGGCCTCAGTCCAACGAGCAGTACTTC.

This clonotype has more than one count but fewer than ten. J is TRBJ2-5 and V is TRBV7-3; D possibly corresponds to TRBD1 (6 bases). Gene TRBJ2-1 matches the end of the DNA better, so the J call may be wrong. This CDR3 has 13 residues. Germline V lookup: CDR1 SGHTA, CDR2 FQGTGA. In nucleotides, the CDR3 is TGTGCCAGCAGCGCCCATCGGACAGCAGAGCAGTTCTTC. Its translation is CASSAHRTAEQFF.

This clonotype has only a few counts. The junction and the germline gene differ at one end; a read error may be behind it. The V and J genes are TRBV7-9 and TRBJ2-7; TRBD2 agrees at 10 bases. The CDR3 sequence is 19 residues long. Germline V lookup: CDR1 SEHNR, CDR2 FQNEAQ (reference sequence). Here the CDR3 reads CASSATGIGLAGAVYERYF. In nucleotides, the CDR3 is TGTGCCAGCAGCGCCACAGGGATTGGCCTAGCGGGGGCCGTGTACGAGCGGTACTTC.

This clonotype has more than one count but fewer than ten. The V gene is TRBV4-2, the J gene TRBJ2-1, with TRBD2 matching 10 bases. CDR1 is LGHNA, CDR2 YNFKEQ, per germline. The CDR3 contains 16 residues. The V and J ends lost 0 bases and 4 bases, in that order; junction bases with no gene match: 3. The CDR3 DNA reads as TGTGCCAGCAGCCAAGAGGGTAGCGGGGGGTACAATGAGCAGTTCTTC. This encodes CASSQEGSGGYNEQFF.

The chain uses TRBV12-3 or TRBV12-4 and TRBJ2-3; 7 bases agree with TRBD2. The CDR3 runs to 14 residues. Trimming cost V 9 bases and J 4 bases; bases outside gene matches: 10. The CDR3, as DNA: TGTGCCAGTAGTGCCGGGGGGAGCGCAGATACGCAGTATTTT. Its translation is CASSAGGSADTQYF.

The chain has TRBV20-1 and TRBJ2-5, with 11 bases fitting TRBD2. Per the germline V gene, CDR1 is DFQATT and CDR2 is SNEGSKA (reference sequence). The J segment lost 3 bases and the V segment lost 5 bases, leaving 11 bases of the junction unmatched. The CDR3 spans 16 residues. The CDR3, as DNA: TGCAGTGCTGGACTAGCGGGTTCCCCGGGAAAAGAGACCCAGTACTTC. Translated, it gives CSAGLAGSPGKETQYF.

This clonotype was recorded a few times. The chain recombines TRBV5-1 with TRBJ2-5; 13 bases fit TRBD2. The J call is uncertain, as TRBJ2-7 better fits the DNA end. The CDR3 spans 16 residues. Germline-derived CDR1 and CDR2 are SGHRS and YFSETQ. CDR3 in DNA: TGCGCCAGCAGCCCGGGGACTAGCGGGGCGTCCTACGAGCAGTACTTC. Residues: CASSPGTSGASYEQYF.

At least ten counts were recorded for this clonotype. The chain combines TRBV5-1 with TRBJ1-1; tentatively, D is TRBD1 (6 bases). The germline gives CDR1 SGHRS, CDR2 YFSETQ. Trimming took off 3 bases at V and 1 base at J, with 13 bases between the two ends. CDR3 size: 15 residues. Here the CDR3 reads CASSSRQVENTEAFF. The CDR3 region has the DNA TGCGCCAGCAGCTCGCGACAGGTTGAGAACACTGAAGCTTTCTTT. Supplemented by reference TRBV5-1 and TRBJ1-1, the full variable domain reads KAGVTQTPRYLIKTRGQQVTLSCSPISGHRSVSWYQQTPGQGLQFLFEYFSETQRNKGNFPGRFSGRQFSNSRSEMNVSTLELGDSALYLCASSSRQVENTEAFFGQGTRLTVV.

This chain uses TRBV12-3 or TRBV12-4 with TRBJ2-1; a possible D gene is TRBD1 (6 bases). Between the trimmed V and J ends, which lost 4 bases and 0 bases, there was a span of 16 bases. CDR3 length: 17 amino acids. CDR3 loop: CASSSIMTGNSYNEQFF. CDR3 DNA sequence: TGTGCCAGCAGTTCCATAATGACAGGCAACTCCTACAATGAGCAGTTCTTC.

The rearrangement uses TRBV14 and TRBJ2-1, with a possible D match to TRBD2 (5 bases). Looked up from germline, CDR1 is SGHDN and CDR2 is FVKESK. V was pared by 1 base and J by 3 bases, with 7 bases between. This CDR3 region has 14 residues. The CDR3 sequence is CASSQVEGYNEQFF. DNA of the CDR3: TGTGCCAGCAGCCAAGTAGAGGGCTACAATGAGCAGTTCTTC. The variable domain in full, completed from reference TRBV14 and TRBJ2-1, reads EAGVTQFPSHSVIEKGQTVTLRCDPISGHDNLYWYRRVMGKEIKFLLHFVKESKQDESGMPNNRFLAERTGGTYSTLKVQPAELEDSGVYFCASSQVEGYNEQFFGPGTRLTVL.

The sample holds a few counts of this clonotype. The V and J genes are TRBV5-6 and TRBJ2-1; 11 bases align to TRBD2. Germline trimming cut 4 bases from V and 10 bases from J; bases unmatched to any gene: 7. This CDR3 is built from 14 residues. Per germline, CDR1 SGHDT and CDR2 YYEEEE. The CDR3 loop reads CASSPTSGGGEQFF. The CDR3 DNA reads TGTGCCAGCAGCCCCACTAGCGGGGGTGGGGAGCAGTTCTTC. Full variable domain (rest looked up from reference TRBV5-6 and TRBJ2-1): DAGVTQSPTHLIKTRGQQVTLRCSPKSGHDTVSWYQQALGQGPQFIFQYYEEEERQRGNFPDRFSGHQFPNYSSELNVNALLLGDSALYLCASSPTSGGGEQFFGPGTRLTVL.

This clonotype has more than one count but fewer than ten. V is TRBV29-1 and J is TRBJ1-5; D not resolved. The CDR3 extends over 14 amino acids. The germline V and J ends were trimmed by 2 bases and 0 bases, with 8 bases remaining between them. CDR1 is SQVTM and CDR2 is ANQGSEA in the germline V gene. The CDR3, as DNA: TGCAGCGTTGAACTGGTATGTAGCAATCAGCCCCAGCATTTT. It codes for CSVELVCSNQPQHF.

J is TRBJ2-7 and V is TRBV20-1; 7 bases are shared with TRBD1. Per germline, CDR1 DFQATT and CDR2 SNEGSKA (reference sequence). This CDR3 has 14 amino acids. Trimming took 0 bases from V and 0 from J; bases not matched to a gene: 2. The CDR3 nucleotides read TGCAGTGCTAGAGAGACAGGGAGCTCCTACGAGCAGTACTTC. Translation: CSARETGSSYEQYF.

V and J are TRBV5-1 and TRBJ1-2; D unresolved. This CDR3 is 17 amino acids long. Deletions cut 0 bases from V and 1 base from J, with 16 bases between. Germline V CDR1 and CDR2: SGHRS, YFSETQ. The CDR3 nucleotides are TGCGCCAGCAGCTTGGAACCCCCAGAGCCTCTTAACTATGGCTACACCTTC. Its protein is CASSLEPPEPLNYGYTF.

This clonotype was picked up a small number of times. This chain uses TRBV29-1 with TRBJ1-4; no firm D call. The CDR3 sequence is 13 residues long. V was clipped by 4 bases and J by 8 bases, with 14 bases between them. The germline CDR1 and CDR2 sequences are SQVTM and ANQGSEA. DNA of the CDR3: TGCAGCGTTGTATGGAGGCTCGGGGAAAAACTGTTTTTT. It codes for CSVVWRLGEKLFF.

The chain recombines TRBV7-9 with TRBJ1-1; D not certain. The ends were cut back, 5 bases at V and 3 bases at J, with 10 bases in the middle. The CDR3 has 13 residues. Germline lookup yields CDR1 SEHNR and CDR2 FQNEAQ (reference sequence). Written as DNA, the CDR3 is TGTGCCAGCAGCCCCGAGTGGGACACTGAAGCTTTCTTT. It is translated as CASSPEWDTEAFF.

The V and J genes are TRBV12-3 or TRBV12-4 and TRBJ1-4, with D possibly matching TRBD1 (6 bases). The CDR3 sequence is 14 residues long. Trimming removed 4 bases from V and 7 bases from J, with 13 bases in between. The CDR3 protein is CASSSSAGAEKLFF. CDR3 nucleotides: TGTGCCAGCAGTTCTTCCGCGGGGGCTGAAAAACTGTTTTTT.

This clonotype was counted between two and nine times. The V gene is TRBV28, the J gene TRBJ2-7; D unresolved. This CDR3 has 14 residues. Trimming cost V 3 bases and J 3 bases, with 12 bases left between them. Germline CDR1 reads MDHEN; CDR2 reads SYDVKM. In DNA form, the CDR3 reads TGTGCCAGCAGTTTGCAACCTCGTCGCTACGAGCAGTACTTC. Protein sequence: CASSLQPRRYEQYF.

J is TRBJ2-3 and V is TRBV5-5; the D gene is possibly TRBD2 (6 bases). This CDR3 has 15 residues. Between the trimmed V and J ends, which lost 4 bases and 1 base, there was a span of 13 bases. In germline, CDR1 is SGHKS, CDR2 YYEKEE (reference sequence). The CDR3 bases are TGTGCCAGCAGCGACGGGACTTTCCGCACAGATACGCAGTATTTT. Protein: CASSDGTFRTDTQYF.

This clonotype showed up just a few times. The chain employs TRBV5-1 and TRBJ2-7, with 8 bases lining up with TRBD1. V lost 0 bases, J lost 6 bases, and 5 bases stayed unmatched. This CDR3 is 14 amino acids long. From germline, CDR1 is SGHRS and CDR2 YFSETQ. The DNA of the CDR3 is TGCGCCAGCAGCTTGGCCCGGACAGGGACCGAGCAGTACTTC. This codes for CASSLARTGTEQYF.

This chain links TRBV6-6 with TRBJ1-4; TRBD1 matches at 11 bases. The CDR3 is 15 residues long. With V trimmed by 1 base and J by 14 bases, 9 bases remained unmatched. The germline CDR1 and CDR2 sequences are MNHNY and SVGAGI (reference sequence). The CDR3 reads CASSYLRDRGVELFF. As DNA, the CDR3 is TGTGCCAGCAGTTACTTAAGGGACAGGGGGGTTGAGCTGTTTTTT.

This clonotype was seen once. This chain uses TRBV14 with TRBJ1-2; 8 positions match TRBD1. There are 17 residues in the CDR3. V lost 3 bases, J lost 5 bases, and 14 bases stayed unmatched. Germline V gene lookup returns CDR1 SGHDN and CDR2 FVKESK. The CDR3 coding sequence is TGTGCCAGCAGCCATTCCAGGGGGCTCGGATCTTTATATGGCTACACCTTC. Residues: CASSHSRGLGSLYGYTF.